This T cell receptor (beta chain) was profiled in a study of cytomegalovirus exposure and HLA in healthy donors. This CDR3 region has 15 residues. The germline CDR1 and CDR2 sequences are MNHNY and SVGAGI (reference sequence). With V trimmed by 5 bases and J by 5 bases, 5 bases remained unmatched. Details on this clone: Antigen unknown.

Study-level results: The study put 150 or so TCR beta chains on its list as cytomegalovirus-associated. Rare TCR sequences predominated, though certain public TCRs were found in many donors. First-cohort TCR clusters were later found to tend to co-occur in the roughly 120 validation repertoires.

Method: immunoSEQ multiplex PCR; TCRdb's copy keeps in-frame clones and lacks some. The sample includes some 170,000 clones, roughly 86% seen only once; the top ten take 6% to 8.5%. The donors were in the roughly 110-subject validation cohort; that cohort was separate from the approximately 700-subject first cohort. The material sequenced was PBMCs. The receptor was derived from a man aged 25-45 years in good health and CMV-seropositive. This sequence joins TRBV6-6 and TRBJ2-5, with 13 bases that match TRBD2. The CDR3, as DNA: TGTGCCAGCAGTCGTGGACTAGCGGGAGTGGAGACCCAGTACTTC. This translates into CASSRGLAGVETQYF.